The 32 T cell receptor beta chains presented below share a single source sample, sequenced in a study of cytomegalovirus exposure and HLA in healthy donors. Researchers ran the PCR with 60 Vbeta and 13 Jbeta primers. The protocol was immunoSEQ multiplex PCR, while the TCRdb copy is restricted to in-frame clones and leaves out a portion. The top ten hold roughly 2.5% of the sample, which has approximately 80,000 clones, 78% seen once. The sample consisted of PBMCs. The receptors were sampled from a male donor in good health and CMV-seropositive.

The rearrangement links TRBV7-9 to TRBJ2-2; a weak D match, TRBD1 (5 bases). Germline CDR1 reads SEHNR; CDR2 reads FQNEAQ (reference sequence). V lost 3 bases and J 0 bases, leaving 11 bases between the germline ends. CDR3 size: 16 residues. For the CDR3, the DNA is TGTGCCAGCAGCTTTAGGGCAGGGCCGAACACCGGGGAGCTGTTTTTT. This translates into CASSFRAGPNTGELFF.

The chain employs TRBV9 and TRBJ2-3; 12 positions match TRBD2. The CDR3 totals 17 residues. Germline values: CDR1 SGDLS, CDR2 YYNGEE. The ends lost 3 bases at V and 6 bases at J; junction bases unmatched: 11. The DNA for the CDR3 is TGTGCCAGCAGCGGACAGACTAGCGGGAGAGAAAGGGATACGCAGTATTTT. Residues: CASSGQTSGRERDTQYF.

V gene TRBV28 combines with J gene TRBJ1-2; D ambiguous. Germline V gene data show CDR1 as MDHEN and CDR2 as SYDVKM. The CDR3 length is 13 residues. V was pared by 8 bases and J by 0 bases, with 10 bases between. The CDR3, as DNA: TGTGCCAGCCGGGAGATGACTAACTATGGCTACACCTTC. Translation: CASREMTNYGYTF.

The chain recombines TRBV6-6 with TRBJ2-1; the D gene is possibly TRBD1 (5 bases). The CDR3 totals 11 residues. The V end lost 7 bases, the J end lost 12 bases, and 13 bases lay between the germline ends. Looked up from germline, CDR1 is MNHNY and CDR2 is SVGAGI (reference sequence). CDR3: CASTRGSGQFF. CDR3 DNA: TGTGCCAGCACTAGGGGATCTGGGCAGTTCTTC.

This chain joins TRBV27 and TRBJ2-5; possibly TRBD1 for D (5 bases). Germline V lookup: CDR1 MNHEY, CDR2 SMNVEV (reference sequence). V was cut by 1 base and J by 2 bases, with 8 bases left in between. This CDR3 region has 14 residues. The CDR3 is CASSLWGRQETQYF. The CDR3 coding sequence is TGTGCCAGCAGTTTATGGGGCAGACAAGAGACCCAGTACTTC.

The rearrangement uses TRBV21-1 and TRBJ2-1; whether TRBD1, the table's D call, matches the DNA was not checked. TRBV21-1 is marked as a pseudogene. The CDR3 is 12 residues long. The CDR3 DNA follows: TGTGCCAGAGGGGCCATGGTCCATGAGCAGTTCTTC. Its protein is CARGAMVHEQFF.

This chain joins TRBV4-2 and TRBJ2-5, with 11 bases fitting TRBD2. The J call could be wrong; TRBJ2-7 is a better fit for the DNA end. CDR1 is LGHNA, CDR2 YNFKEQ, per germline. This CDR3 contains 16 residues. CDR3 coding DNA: TGTGCCAGCAGCCAAGATTGGACTAGCGGGTCCTACGAGCAGTACTTC. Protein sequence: CASSQDWTSGSYEQYF.

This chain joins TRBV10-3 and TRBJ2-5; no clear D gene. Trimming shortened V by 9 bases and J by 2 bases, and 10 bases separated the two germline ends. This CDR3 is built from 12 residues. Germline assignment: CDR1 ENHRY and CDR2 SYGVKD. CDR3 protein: CAIAQKQETQYF. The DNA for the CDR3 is TGTGCCATTGCGCAAAAGCAAGAGACCCAGTACTTC.

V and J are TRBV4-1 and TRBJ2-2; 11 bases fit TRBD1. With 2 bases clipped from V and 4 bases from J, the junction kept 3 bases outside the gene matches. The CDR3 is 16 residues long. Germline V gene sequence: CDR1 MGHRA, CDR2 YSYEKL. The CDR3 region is CASSQKGQGGTGELFF. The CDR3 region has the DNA TGCGCCAGCAGCCAAAAGGGACAGGGGGGCACCGGGGAGCTGTTTTTT.

The DNA for the CDR3 is TGTGCCAGCAGCTCCGGACACGGCGTATCCCAGCATTTT. Its translation: CASSSGHGVSQHF. V is TRBV7-2 and J is TRBJ1-5, with a weak D call TRBD1 (5 bases). Germline V lookup: CDR1 SGHTA, CDR2 FQGNSA. V was clipped by 4 bases and J by 11 bases, with 15 bases between them. The CDR3 is made up of 13 amino acids.

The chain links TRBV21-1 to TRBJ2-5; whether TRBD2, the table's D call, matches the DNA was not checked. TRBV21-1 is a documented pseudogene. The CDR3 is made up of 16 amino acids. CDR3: CASSKADANPQEAQYF. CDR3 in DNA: TGTGCCAGCAGCAAGGCAGACGCCAATCCCCAAGAGGCCCAGTACTTC.

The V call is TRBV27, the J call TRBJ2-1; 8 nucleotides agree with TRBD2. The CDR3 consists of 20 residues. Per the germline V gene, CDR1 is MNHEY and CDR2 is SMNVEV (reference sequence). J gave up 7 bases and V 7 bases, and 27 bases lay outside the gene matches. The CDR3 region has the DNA TGTGCCAGCACCCTTAGTGGGCTGGCAGGACTAAGCGGGAGTTGGAATGAGCAGTTCTTC. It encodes CASTLSGLAGLSGSWNEQFF.

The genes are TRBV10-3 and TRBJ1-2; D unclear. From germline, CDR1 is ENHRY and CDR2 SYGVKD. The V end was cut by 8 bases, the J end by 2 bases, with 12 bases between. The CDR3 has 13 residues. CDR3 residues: CAIGAGLNYGYTF. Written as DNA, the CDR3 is TGTGCCATCGGCGCAGGCTTGAACTATGGCTACACCTTC.

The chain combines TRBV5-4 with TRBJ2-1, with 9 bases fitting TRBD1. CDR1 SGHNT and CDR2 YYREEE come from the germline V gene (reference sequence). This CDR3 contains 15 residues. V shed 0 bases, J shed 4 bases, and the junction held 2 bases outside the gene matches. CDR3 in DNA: TGTGCCAGCAGCTTGGGGGGACAGGGTTACAATGAGCAGTTCTTC. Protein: CASSLGGQGYNEQFF.

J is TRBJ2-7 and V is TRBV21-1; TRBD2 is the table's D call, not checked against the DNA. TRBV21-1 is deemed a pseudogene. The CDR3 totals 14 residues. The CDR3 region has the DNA TGTGCCAGCAGCAAATCGGAGGTCTCCTACGAGCAGTACTTC. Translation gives CASSKSEVSYEQYF.

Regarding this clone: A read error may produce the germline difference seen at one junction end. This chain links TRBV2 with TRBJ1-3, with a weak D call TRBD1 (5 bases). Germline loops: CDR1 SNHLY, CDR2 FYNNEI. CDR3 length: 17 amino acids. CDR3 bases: TGTGACAGCAGTAAAAGAGACAGTAGATCTCCTGGAAACACCATATATTTT. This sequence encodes CDSSKRDSRSPGNTIYF. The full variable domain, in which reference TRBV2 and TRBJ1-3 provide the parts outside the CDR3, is EPEVTQTPSHQVTQMGQEVILRCVPISNHLYFYWYRQILGQKVEFLVSFYNNEISEKSEIFDDQFSVERPDGSNFTLKIRSTKLEDSAMYFCDSSKRDSRSPGNTIYFGEGSWLTVV.

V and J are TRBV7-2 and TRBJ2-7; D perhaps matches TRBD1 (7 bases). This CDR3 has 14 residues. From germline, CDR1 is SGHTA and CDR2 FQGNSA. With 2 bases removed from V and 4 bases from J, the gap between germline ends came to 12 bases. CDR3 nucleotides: TGTGCCAGCAGCTTACAGGGGGGTCTTTACGAGCAGTACTTC. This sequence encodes CASSLQGGLYEQYF.

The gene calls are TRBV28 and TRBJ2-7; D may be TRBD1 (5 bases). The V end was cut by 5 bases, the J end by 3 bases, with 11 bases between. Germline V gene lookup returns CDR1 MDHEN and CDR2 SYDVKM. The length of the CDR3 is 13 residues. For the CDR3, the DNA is TGTGCCAGCAGTCGCGACAGTTTCTACGAGCAGTACTTC. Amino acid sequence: CASSRDSFYEQYF.

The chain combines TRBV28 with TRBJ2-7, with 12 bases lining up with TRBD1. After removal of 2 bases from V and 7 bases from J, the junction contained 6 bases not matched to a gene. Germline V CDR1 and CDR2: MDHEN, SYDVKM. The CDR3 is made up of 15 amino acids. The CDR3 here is CASSLAGQGAVEQYF. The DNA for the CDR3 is TGTGCCAGCAGTTTAGCGGGACAGGGGGCTGTAGAGCAGTACTTC.

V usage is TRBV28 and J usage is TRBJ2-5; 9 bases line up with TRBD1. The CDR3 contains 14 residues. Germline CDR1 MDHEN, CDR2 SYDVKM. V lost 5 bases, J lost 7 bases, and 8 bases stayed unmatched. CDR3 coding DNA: TGTGCCAGCAGTGCAGAAAGACAGGGGGGGACCCAGTACTTC. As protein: CASSAERQGGTQYF.

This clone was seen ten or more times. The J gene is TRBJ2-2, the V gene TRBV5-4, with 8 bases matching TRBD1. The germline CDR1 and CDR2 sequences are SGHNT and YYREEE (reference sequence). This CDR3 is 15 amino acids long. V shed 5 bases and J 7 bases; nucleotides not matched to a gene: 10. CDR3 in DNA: TGTGCCAGCAGACATGGGATTGGACAGGGCGGGGAGCTGTTTTTT. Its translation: CASRHGIGQGGELFF.

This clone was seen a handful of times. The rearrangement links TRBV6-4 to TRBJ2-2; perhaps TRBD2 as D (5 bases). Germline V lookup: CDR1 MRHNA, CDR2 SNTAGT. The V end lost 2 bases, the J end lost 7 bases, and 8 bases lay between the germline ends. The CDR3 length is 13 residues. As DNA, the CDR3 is TGTGCCAGCAGTGACCAGGAGGTCGGGGAGCTGTTTTTT. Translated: CASSDQEVGELFF.

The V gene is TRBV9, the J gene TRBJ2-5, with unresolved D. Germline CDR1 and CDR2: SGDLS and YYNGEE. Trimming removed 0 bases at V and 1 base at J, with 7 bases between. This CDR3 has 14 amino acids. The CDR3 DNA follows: TGTGCCAGCAGCGTAGGTTCAGTCCAAGAGACCCAGTACTTC. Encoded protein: CASSVGSVQETQYF. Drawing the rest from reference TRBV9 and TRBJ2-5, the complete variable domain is DSGVTQTPKHLITATGQRVTLRCSPRSGDLSVYWYQQSLDQGLQFLIQYYNGEERAKGNILERFSAQQFPDLHSELNLSSLELGDSALYFCASSVGSVQETQYFGPGTRLLVL.

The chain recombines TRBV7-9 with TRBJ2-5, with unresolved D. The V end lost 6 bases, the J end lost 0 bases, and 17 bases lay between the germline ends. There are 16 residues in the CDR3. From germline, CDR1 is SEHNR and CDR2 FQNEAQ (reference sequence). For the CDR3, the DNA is TGTGCCAGCAGTTTAACCATTAACATGTACCAAGAGACCCAGTACTTC. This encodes CASSLTINMYQETQYF.

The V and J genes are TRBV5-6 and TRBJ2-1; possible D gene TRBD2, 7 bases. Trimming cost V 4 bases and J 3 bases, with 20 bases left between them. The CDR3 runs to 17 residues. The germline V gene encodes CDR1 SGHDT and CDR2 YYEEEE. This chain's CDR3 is CASSPKRGGRSYNEQFF. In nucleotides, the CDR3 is TGTGCCAGCAGCCCTAAGAGGGGGGGGCGTAGCTACAATGAGCAGTTCTTC.

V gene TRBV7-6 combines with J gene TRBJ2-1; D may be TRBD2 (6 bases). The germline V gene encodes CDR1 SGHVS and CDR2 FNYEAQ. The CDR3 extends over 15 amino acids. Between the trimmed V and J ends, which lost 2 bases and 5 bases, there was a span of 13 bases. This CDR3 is CASSLSLAKDNEQFF. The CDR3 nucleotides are TGTGCCAGCAGCTTATCGCTAGCGAAAGACAATGAGCAGTTCTTC.

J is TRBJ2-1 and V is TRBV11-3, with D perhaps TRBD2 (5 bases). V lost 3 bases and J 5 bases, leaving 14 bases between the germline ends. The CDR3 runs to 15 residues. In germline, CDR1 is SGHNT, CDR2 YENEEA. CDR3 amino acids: CASSFAGVPDNEQFF. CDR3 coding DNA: TGTGCCAGCAGCTTTGCCGGGGTACCGGACAATGAGCAGTTCTTC.

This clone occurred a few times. The CDR3 region has the DNA TGCAGCGTGGCTGGCGGTGGAGGCCAGCCCCAGCATTTT. It translates to CSVAGGGGQPQHF. The chain uses TRBV29-1 and TRBJ1-5; D remains unclear. CDR1 and CDR2 from the germline V gene are SQVTM and ANQGSEA. CDR3 length equals 13 residues. The ends were cut back, 6 bases at V and 7 bases at J, with 16 bases in the middle. The full variable domain, its missing parts supplied by reference TRBV29-1 and TRBJ1-5, is SAVISQKPSRDICQRGTSLTIQCQVDSQVTMMFWYRQQPGQSLTLIATANQGSEATYESGFVIDKFPISRPNLTFSTLTVSNMSPEDSSIYLCSVAGGGGQPQHFGDGTRLSIL.

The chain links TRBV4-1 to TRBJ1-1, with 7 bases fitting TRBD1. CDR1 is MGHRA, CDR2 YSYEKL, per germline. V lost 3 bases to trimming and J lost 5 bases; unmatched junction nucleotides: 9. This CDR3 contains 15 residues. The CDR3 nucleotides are TGCGCCAGCAGCCACGCACAGGGGTCTAGGACTGAAGCTTTCTTT. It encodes CASSHAQGSRTEAFF.

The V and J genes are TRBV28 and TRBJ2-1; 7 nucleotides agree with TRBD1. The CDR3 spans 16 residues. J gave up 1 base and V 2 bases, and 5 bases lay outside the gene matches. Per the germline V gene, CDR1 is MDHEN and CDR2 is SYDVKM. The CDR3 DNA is TGTGCCAGCAGTTTAGCCCCAGGGGGTTCCTACAATGAGCAGTTCTTC. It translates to CASSLAPGGSYNEQFF.

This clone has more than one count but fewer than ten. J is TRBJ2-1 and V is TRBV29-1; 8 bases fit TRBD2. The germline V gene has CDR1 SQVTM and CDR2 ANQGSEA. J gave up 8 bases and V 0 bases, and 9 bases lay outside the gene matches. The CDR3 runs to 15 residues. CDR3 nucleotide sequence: TGCAGCGTTGAAGATCCAAGCGGGAGCCCCGATGAGCAGTTCTTC. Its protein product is CSVEDPSGSPDEQFF.

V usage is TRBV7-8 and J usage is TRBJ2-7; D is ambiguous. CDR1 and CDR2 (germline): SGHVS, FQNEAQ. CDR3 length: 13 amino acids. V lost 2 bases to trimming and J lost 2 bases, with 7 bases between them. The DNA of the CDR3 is TGTGCCAGCAGCTTAACTCACCCCTACGAGCAGTACTTC. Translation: CASSLTHPYEQYF.